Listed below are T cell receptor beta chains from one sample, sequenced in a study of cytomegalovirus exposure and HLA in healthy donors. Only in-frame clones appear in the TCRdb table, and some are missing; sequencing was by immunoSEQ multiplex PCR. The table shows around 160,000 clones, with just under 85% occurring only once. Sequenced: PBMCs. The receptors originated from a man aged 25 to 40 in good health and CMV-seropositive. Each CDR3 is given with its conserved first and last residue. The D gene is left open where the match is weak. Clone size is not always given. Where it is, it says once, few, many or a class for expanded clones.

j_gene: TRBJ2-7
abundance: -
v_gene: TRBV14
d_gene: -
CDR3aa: CASSQVLPQGSYEQYF
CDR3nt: TGTGCCAGCAGCCAAGTTTTACCCCAGGGCTCCTACGAGCAGTACTTC

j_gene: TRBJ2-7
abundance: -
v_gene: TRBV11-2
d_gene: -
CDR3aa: CASSLLRDTAYEQYF
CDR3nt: TGTGCCAGCAGCTTACTCCGGGACACAGCCTACGAGCAGTACTTC

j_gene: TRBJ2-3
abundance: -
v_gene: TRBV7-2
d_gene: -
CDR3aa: CASSSRITDTQYF
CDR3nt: TGTGCCAGCAGCTCCAGAATCACAGATACGCAGTATTTT

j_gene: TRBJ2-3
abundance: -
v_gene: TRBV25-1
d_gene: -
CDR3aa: CASTTTEGTDTQYF
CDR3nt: TGTGCCAGCACCACCACGGAGGGCACAGATACGCAGTATTTT

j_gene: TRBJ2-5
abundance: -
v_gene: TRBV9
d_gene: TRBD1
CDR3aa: CASSVDWDRGQETQYF
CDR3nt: TGTGCCAGCAGCGTAGATTGGGACAGGGGTCAAGAGACCCAGTACTTC

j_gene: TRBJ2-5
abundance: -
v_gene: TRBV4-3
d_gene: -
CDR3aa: CASSQQGGGPPGTQYF
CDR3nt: TGCGCCAGCAGCCAGCAGGGAGGAGGGCCCCCGGGGACCCAGTACTTC

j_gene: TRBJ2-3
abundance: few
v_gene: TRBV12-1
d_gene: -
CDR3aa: CASSCGTSHTDTQYF
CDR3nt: TGTGCCAGCAGCTGCGGGACTTCCCACACAGATACGCAGTATTTT

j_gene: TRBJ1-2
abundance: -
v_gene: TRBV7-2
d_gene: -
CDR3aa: CASSPDSRGLRIGGYTF
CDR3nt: TGTGCCAGCAGCCCAGACTCCAGGGGCTTAAGAATTGGTGGCTACACCTTC

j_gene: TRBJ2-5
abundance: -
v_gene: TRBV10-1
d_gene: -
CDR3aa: CASSDGFRETQYF
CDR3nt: TGCGCCAGCAGTGACGGGTTTCGAGAGACCCAGTACTTC

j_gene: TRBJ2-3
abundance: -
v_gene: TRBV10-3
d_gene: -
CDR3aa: CAIRDRDFGAQYF
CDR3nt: TGTGCCATCAGAGATAGGGACTTCGGGGCGCAGTATTTT

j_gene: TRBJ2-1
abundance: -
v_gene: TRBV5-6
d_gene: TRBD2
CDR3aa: CASSLGPSGAFLNEQFF
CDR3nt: TGTGCCAGCAGCTTGGGACCTAGCGGGGCCTTCCTTAATGAGCAGTTCTTC

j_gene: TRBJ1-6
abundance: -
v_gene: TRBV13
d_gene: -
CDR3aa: CASSVQDLGNSPLHF
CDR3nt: TGTGCCAGCAGCGTACAGGACCTAGGTAATTCACCCCTCCACTTT

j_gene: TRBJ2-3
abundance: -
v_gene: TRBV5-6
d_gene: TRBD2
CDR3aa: CASSRAGVPVFGTDTQYF
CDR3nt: TGTGCCAGCAGCCGAGCGGGGGTCCCCGTGTTTGGCACAGATACGCAGTATTTT

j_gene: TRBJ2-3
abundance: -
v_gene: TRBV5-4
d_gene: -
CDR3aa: CASSYEYKTDTQYF
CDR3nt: TGTGCCAGCAGCTACGAATACAAGACAGATACGCAGTATTTT

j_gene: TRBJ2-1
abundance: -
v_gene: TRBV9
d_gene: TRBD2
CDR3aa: CASSPRSGARNEQFF
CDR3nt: TGTGCCAGCAGCCCACGTAGCGGGGCCAGGAATGAGCAGTTCTTC